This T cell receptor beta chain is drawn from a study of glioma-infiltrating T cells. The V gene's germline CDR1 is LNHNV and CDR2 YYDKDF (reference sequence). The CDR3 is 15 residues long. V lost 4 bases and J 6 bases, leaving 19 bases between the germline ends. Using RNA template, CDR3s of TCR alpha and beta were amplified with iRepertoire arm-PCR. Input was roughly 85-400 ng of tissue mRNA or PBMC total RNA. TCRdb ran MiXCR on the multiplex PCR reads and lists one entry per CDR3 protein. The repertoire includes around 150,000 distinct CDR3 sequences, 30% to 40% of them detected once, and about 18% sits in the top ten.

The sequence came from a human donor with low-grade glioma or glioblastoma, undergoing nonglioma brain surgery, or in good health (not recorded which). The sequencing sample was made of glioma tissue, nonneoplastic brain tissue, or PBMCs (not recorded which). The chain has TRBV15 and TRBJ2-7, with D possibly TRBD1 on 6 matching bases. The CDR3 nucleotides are TGTGCCACCAGCACCCGTCCGGACAGCCTGTCCGAGCAGTACTTC. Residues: CATSTRPDSLSEQYF.